Below are 23 T cell receptor beta chains sequenced from a single sample in a study of OX40 agonist ivuxolimab in advanced cancers. TCRdb's table, derived via immunoSEQ multiplex PCR, lists solely in-frame clones and lacks some. The repertoire consists of about 41,000 clones, with 70% to 85% occurring once and the leading ten covering approximately 2.5%. Source: CD4+ or CD8+ T cells sorted from blood, taken in a trial of the OX40 agonist ivuxolimab. Every receptor here comes from an adult with an advanced solid tumor such as melanoma, head and neck, liver or kidney cancer.

J is TRBJ1-5 and V is TRBV6-6; D gene uncertain. Per germline, CDR1 MNHNY and CDR2 SVGAGI (reference sequence). Trimming removed 0 bases at V and 1 base at J, with 7 bases between. This CDR3 has 15 amino acids. The CDR3 loop reads CASSYSGGSNQPQHF. The CDR3 DNA is TGTGCCAGCAGTTACTCGGGTGGGAGCAATCAGCCCCAGCATTTT.

The chain employs TRBV7-2 and TRBJ1-3; tentative D call: TRBD1 (6 bases). CDR3 length: 16 residues. V was cut by 5 bases and J by 3 bases, with 17 bases left in between. Germline values: CDR1 SGHTA, CDR2 FQGNSA. The CDR3 DNA sequence: TGTGCCAGCAGCCCCCGGGACATAGGGTTTGGAAACACCATATATTTT. Translating it yields CASSPRDIGFGNTIYF.

The gene calls are TRBV5-1 and TRBJ2-3; TRBD2 matches 10 bases. The junction had 3 bases not matched to a gene; V was cut back by 2 bases and J by 3 bases. The CDR3 consists of 15 residues. Per the germline V gene, CDR1 is SGHRS and CDR2 is YFSETQ. CDR3 region: CASSFGLAETDTQYF. The CDR3 DNA reads as TGCGCCAGCAGCTTCGGACTAGCGGAAACAGATACGCAGTATTTT.

This clone was counted a few times. The chain uses TRBV29-1 and TRBJ2-3; no clear D. Trimming took off 4 bases at V and 5 bases at J, with 10 bases between the two ends. The CDR3 has 12 residues. Germline values: CDR1 SQVTM, CDR2 ANQGSEA. DNA of the CDR3: TGCAGCGTTGGGCTCATACGAGATACGCAGTATTTT. The encoded protein is CSVGLIRDTQYF.

The chain links TRBV6-6 to TRBJ2-1; TRBD2 matches 11 bases. V was pared by 7 bases and J by 8 bases, with 7 bases of the junction left unmatched. The V gene's germline CDR1 is MNHNY and CDR2 SVGAGI (reference sequence). The CDR3 sequence is 14 residues long. Written as DNA, the CDR3 is TGTGCCAGCACACTAACTAGCGGGAGACATGAGCAGTTCTTC. It translates to CASTLTSGRHEQFF.

This chain connects TRBV7-2 to TRBJ1-5; TRBD1 might be the D (6 bases). CDR1 and CDR2 from the germline V gene are SGHTA and FQGNSA. Trimming cost V 1 base and J 2 bases, with 15 bases left between them. The CDR3 is 17 amino acids. CDR3 nucleotide sequence: TGTGCCAGCAGCTTAGACGCCGGAGGGGGGGGCAATCAGCCCCAGCATTTT. Its translation is CASSLDAGGGGNQPQHF.

The table lists this clone with a few counts. This chain connects TRBV18 to TRBJ1-6; D not resolved. The V end was cut by 6 bases, the J end by 9 bases, with 18 bases between. The CDR3 extends over 15 amino acids. CDR1 KGHSH and CDR2 LQKENI come from the germline V gene. The CDR3 DNA is TGTGCCAGCTCCCCTAATAATCGTCAAGGTTCACCCCTCCACTTT. Residues: CASSPNNRQGSPLHF.

The chain has TRBV5-1 and TRBJ2-7, with D unresolved. CDR3 length: 14 residues. Trimming left V 0 bases short and J 0 bases short, with 7 bases between. CDR1 and CDR2 (germline): SGHRS, YFSETQ. This chain's CDR3 is CASSLGQDSYEQYF. Written as DNA, the CDR3 is TGCGCCAGCAGCTTGGGTCAGGACTCCTACGAGCAGTACTTC. Supplemented by reference TRBV5-1 and TRBJ2-7, the full variable domain reads KAGVTQTPRYLIKTRGQQVTLSCSPISGHRSVSWYQQTPGQGLQFLFEYFSETQRNKGNFPGRFSGRQFSNSRSEMNVSTLELGDSALYLCASSLGQDSYEQYFGPGTRLTVT.

The chain carries TRBV7-2 and TRBJ2-7; 10 bases are a match to TRBD1. The CDR3 covers 14 residues. The germline gives CDR1 SGHTA, CDR2 FQGNSA. J lost 1 base, V lost 5 bases, and 2 bases had no gene match. CDR3 region: CASSRDRGSYEQYF. The DNA for the CDR3 is TGTGCCAGCAGCCGGGACAGGGGATCCTACGAGCAGTACTTC.

V gene TRBV6-5 combines with J gene TRBJ2-7; 9 positions match TRBD1. Losses at the gene ends were 4 bases for V and 3 bases for J; bases not matched to a gene: 10. CDR1 and CDR2 (germline): MNHEY, SVGAGI. The CDR3 runs to 16 residues. DNA for the CDR3: TGTGCCAGCAGTTCGGTCCACCGGGACAGGGTCTACGAGCAGTACTTC. It is translated as CASSSVHRDRVYEQYF.

This chain joins TRBV10-3 and TRBJ2-1, with 7 bases fitting TRBD2. Germline CDR1 reads ENHRY; CDR2 reads SYGVKD. The CDR3 loop spans 14 amino acids. The trim removed 7 bases at V and 5 bases at J, leaving 8 bases unmatched. CDR3 DNA: TGTGCCATCAAGAAGCGGGACGGGGACAATGAGCAGTTCTTC. Translating gives CAIKKRDGDNEQFF.

V is TRBV11-3 and J is TRBJ1-1; no clear D gene. Per germline, CDR1 SGHNT and CDR2 YENEEA. The CDR3 totals 13 residues. The V end lost 3 bases, the J end lost 1 base, and 6 bases lay between the germline ends. The CDR3 sequence: CASSFSGNTEAFF. The CDR3 coding sequence is TGTGCCAGCAGCTTTTCAGGGAACACTGAAGCTTTCTTT.

The chain links TRBV7-8 to TRBJ2-7; possibly TRBD1 or TRBD2 for D (5 bases each). Germline V CDR1 and CDR2: SGHVS, FQNEAQ. The CDR3 is made up of 13 amino acids. The V and J ends lost 6 bases and 3 bases respectively, with 12 bases between them. The CDR3 coding sequence is TGTGCCAGCAGTCCCGAGGGGCACTACGAGCAGTACTTC. It encodes CASSPEGHYEQYF.

The chain uses TRBV9 and TRBJ2-7; 10 bases fit TRBD1. The CDR3 is 16 amino acids. Germline values: CDR1 SGDLS, CDR2 YYNGEE. Trimming cost V 3 bases and J 3 bases; bases outside gene matches: 9. The chain's CDR3 is CASSGETGGGVYEQYF. CDR3 nucleotides: TGTGCCAGCAGCGGAGAGACAGGGGGCGGTGTCTACGAGCAGTACTTC.

The V and J genes are TRBV7-2 and TRBJ2-2; TRBD1 matches at 8 bases. Germline loops: CDR1 SGHTA, CDR2 FQGNSA. The CDR3 sequence is 15 residues long. The ends lost 4 bases at V and 7 bases at J; junction bases unmatched: 8. The CDR3 loop is CASSSDRGRGGELFF. CDR3 in DNA: TGTGCCAGCAGCTCCGACAGGGGAAGGGGCGGGGAGCTGTTTTTT. Full variable domain (rest looked up from reference TRBV7-2 and TRBJ2-2): GAGVSQSPSNKVTEKGKDVELRCDPISGHTALYWYRQSLGQGLEFLIYFQGNSAPDKSGLPSDRFSAERTGGSVSTLTIQRTQQEDSAVYLCASSSDRGRGGELFFGEGSRLTVL.

The CDR3 DNA sequence: TGTGCTAGTGGCATAAGCGGGGGGGGAGATACGCAGTATTTT. It yields the protein CASGISGGGDTQYF. This chain uses TRBV12-5 with TRBJ2-3, with TRBD2 matching 10 bases. The CDR3 covers 14 residues. Germline assignment: CDR1 LGHNT and CDR2 FRNRAP. J was trimmed by 5 bases and V by 6 bases; bases with no gene match: 5.

V and J are TRBV9 and TRBJ1-3; D gene uncertain. There are 16 residues in the CDR3. Germline V gives CDR1 SGDLS, CDR2 YYNGEE. Trimming took off 4 bases at V and 1 base at J, with 15 bases between the two ends. CDR3 sequence: CASSSEGQVSGNTIYF. The CDR3 nucleotides read TGTGCCAGCAGCTCAGAGGGTCAAGTTTCTGGAAACACCATATATTTT.

The genes are TRBV30 and TRBJ1-2, with 7 nucleotides matching TRBD1. The length of the CDR3 is 13 residues. Germline CDR1 and CDR2: GTSNPN and SVGIG (reference sequence). J gave up 5 bases and V 5 bases, and 8 bases lay outside the gene matches. CDR3 in DNA: TGTGCCTGGGTGACAGGGTTCGGGTATGGCTACACCTTC. Translation gives CAWVTGFGYGYTF. Full variable domain (remainder filled in from reference TRBV30 and TRBJ1-2): SQTIHQWPATLVQPVGSPLSLECTVEGTSNPNLYWYRQAAGRGLQLLFYSVGIGQISSEVPQNLSASRPQDRQFILSSKKLLLSDSGFYLCAWVTGFGYGYTFGSGTRLTVV.

The J gene is TRBJ1-1, the V gene TRBV7-8; TRBD1 might be the D (5 bases). The CDR3 consists of 13 residues. Trimming left V 5 bases short and J 8 bases short, with 15 bases between. Germline V gene sequence: CDR1 SGHVS, CDR2 FQNEAQ. The CDR3 coding sequence is TGTGCCAGCAGCCCCGGGGTGGGGCCCGAAGCTTTCTTT. This codes for CASSPGVGPEAFF.

J is TRBJ1-5 and V is TRBV29-1, with no clear D. Germline-derived CDR1 and CDR2 are SQVTM and ANQGSEA. Trimming removed 4 bases from V and 10 bases from J, with 17 bases in between. This CDR3 contains 13 residues. DNA for the CDR3: TGCAGCGTTGGCGACCGGGCCCCGGGACCCCAGCATTTT. It encodes CSVGDRAPGPQHF.

The CDR3 DNA reads TGTGCCAGCAGGCCCAGGACAGGGATGAATTCACCCCTCCACTTT. It yields the protein CASRPRTGMNSPLHF. The V call is TRBV25-1, the J call TRBJ1-6; TRBD1 matches 8 bases. V dropped 6 bases and J dropped 7; count of bases not matched to a gene: 8. Germline V lookup: CDR1 MGHDK, CDR2 SYGVNS. The CDR3 runs 15 residues.

The gene calls are TRBV11-1 and TRBJ2-3; the D gene is possibly TRBD2 (7 bases). The CDR3 is 14 amino acids. Trimming removed 2 bases at V and 4 bases at J, with 10 bases between. Germline V CDR1 and CDR2: SGHAT, FQDESV (reference sequence). The CDR3 loop reads CASSLRGAADTQYF. The CDR3 DNA reads as TGTGCCAGCAGCTTACGGGGGGCCGCAGATACGCAGTATTTT.

This clone appeared a single time. V is TRBV19 and J is TRBJ1-2; D possibly corresponds to TRBD1 (5 bases). The CDR3 spans 13 residues. Germline V gives CDR1 LNHDA, CDR2 SQIVND (reference sequence). Trimming stripped 1 base from V and 4 bases from J, with 7 bases between. CDR3: CASSIGGAYGYTF. DNA for the CDR3: TGTGCCAGTAGTATAGGAGGGGCCTATGGCTACACCTTC.